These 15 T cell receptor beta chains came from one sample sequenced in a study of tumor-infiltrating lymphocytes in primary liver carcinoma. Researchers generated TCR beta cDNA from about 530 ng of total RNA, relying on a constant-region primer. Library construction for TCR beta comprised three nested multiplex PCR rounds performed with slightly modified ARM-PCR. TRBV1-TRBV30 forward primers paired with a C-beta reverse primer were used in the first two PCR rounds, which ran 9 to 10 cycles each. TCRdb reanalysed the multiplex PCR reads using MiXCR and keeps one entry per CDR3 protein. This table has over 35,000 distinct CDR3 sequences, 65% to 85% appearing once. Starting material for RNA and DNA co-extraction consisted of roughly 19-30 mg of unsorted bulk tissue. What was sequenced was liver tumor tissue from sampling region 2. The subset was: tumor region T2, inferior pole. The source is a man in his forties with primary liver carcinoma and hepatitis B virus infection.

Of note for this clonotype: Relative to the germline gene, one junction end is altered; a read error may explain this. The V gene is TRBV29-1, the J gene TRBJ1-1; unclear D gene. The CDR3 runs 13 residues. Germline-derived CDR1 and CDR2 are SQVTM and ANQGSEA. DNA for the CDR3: TGCAGTGCTCAGAGGCAGAAGAACACTGAGGCTTTCTTT. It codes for CSAQRQKNTEAFF. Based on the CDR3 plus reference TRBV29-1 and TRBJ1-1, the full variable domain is SAVISQKPSRDICQRGTSLTIQCQVDSQVTMMFWYRQQPGQSLTLIATANQGSEATYESGFVIDKFPISRPNLTFSTLTVSNMSPEDSSIYLCSAQRQKNTEAFFGQGTRLTVV.

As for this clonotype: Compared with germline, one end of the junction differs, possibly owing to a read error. CDR3 region: CAWSLFGTEAFF. The CDR3, as DNA: TGTGCCTGGAGCCTCTTCGGGACTGAAGCCTTCTTT. The rearrangement uses TRBV30 and TRBJ1-1; D is perhaps TRBD1 (5 bases). This CDR3 spans 12 amino acids. CDR1 GTSNPN and CDR2 SVGIG come from the germline V gene (reference sequence).

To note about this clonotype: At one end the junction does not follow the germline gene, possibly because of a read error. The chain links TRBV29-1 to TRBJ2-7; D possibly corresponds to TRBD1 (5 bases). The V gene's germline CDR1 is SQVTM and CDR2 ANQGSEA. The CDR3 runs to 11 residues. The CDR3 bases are TGCAGGGTTGAAGGGGATCATGGGCAGTACTTC. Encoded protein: CRVEGDHGQYF.

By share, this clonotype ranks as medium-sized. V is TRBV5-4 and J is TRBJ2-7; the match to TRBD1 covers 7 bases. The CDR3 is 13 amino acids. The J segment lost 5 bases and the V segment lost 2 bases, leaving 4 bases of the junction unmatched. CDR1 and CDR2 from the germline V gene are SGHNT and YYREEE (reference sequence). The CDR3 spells CASSLQGLDEQYF. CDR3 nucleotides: TGTGCCAGCAGCTTACAGGGGCTGGACGAGCAGTACTTC. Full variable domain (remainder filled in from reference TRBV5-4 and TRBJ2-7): ETGVTQSPTHLIKTRGQQVTLRCSSQSGHNTVSWYQQALGQGPQFIFQYYREEENGRGNFPPRFSGLQFPNYSSELNVNALELDDSALYLCASSLQGLDEQYFGPGTRLTVT.

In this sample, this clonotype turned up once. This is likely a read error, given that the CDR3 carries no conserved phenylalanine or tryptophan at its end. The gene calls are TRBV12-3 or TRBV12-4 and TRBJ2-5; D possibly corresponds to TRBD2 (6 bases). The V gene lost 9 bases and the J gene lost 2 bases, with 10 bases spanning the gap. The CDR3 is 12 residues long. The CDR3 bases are TGTGCCAGTAGGAGGGAACAAGAGACCCAGTACTTA. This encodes CASRREQETQYL.

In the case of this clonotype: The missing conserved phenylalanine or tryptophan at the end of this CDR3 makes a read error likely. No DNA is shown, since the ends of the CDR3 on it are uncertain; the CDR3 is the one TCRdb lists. The CDR3 protein is CASSLGVSDIERFI. This chain connects TRBV11-3 to TRBJ2-1. Germline V lookup: CDR1 SGHNT, CDR2 YENEEA. The CDR3 comprises 14 residues, both ends counted.

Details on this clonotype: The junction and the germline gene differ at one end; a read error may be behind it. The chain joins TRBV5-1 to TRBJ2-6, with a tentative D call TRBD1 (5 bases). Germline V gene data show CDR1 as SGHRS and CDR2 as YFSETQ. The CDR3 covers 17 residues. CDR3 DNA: TGCGCCAACAGCTGGGGCCCGGGTGGGACTGGGGCCAACGTCCTGACTTTC. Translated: CANSWGPGGTGANVLTF. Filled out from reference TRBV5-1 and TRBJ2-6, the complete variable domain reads KAGVTQTPRYLIKTRGQQVTLSCSPISGHRSVSWYQQTPGQGLQFLFEYFSETQRNKGNFPGRFSGRQFSNSRSEMNVSTLELGDSALYLCANSWGPGGTGANVLTFGAGSRLTVL.

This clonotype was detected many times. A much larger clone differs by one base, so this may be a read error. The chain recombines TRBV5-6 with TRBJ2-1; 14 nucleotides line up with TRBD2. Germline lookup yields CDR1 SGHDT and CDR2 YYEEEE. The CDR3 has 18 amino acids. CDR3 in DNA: TGTCCCAGCAGCCGGGGACTAGCGGGAGTTTTGACCTACAATGAGCAGTTCTTC. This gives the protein CPSSRGLAGVLTYNEQFF.

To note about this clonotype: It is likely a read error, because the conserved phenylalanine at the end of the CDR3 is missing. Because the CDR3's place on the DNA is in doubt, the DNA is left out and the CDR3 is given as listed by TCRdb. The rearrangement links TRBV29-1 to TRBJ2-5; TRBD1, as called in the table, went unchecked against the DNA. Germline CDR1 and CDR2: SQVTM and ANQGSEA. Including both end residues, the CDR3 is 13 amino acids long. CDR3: CSGQGADSNTRYL.

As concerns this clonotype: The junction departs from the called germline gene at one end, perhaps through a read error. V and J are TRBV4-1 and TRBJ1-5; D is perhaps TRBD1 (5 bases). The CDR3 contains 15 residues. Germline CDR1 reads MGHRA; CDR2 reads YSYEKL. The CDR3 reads CATSPIEGSNQPQLF. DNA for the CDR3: TGCGCCACCAGTCCCATAGAGGGGAGCAATCAGCCCCAACTTTTT.

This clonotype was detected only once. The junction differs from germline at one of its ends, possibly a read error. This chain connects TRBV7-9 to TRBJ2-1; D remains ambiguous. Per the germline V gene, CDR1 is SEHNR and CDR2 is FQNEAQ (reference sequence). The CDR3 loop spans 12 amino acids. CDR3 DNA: TGTGCCAGCAGCTCGGAGCGTGGAGAGCTGTTCTTC. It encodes CASSSERGELFF.

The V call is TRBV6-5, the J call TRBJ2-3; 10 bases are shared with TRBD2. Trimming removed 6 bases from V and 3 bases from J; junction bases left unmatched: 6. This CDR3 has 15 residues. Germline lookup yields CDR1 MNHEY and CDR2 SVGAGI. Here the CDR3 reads CASSLVLAGTDTQYF. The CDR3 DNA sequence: TGTGCCAGCAGCCTAGTACTAGCGGGAACAGATACGCAGTATTTT.

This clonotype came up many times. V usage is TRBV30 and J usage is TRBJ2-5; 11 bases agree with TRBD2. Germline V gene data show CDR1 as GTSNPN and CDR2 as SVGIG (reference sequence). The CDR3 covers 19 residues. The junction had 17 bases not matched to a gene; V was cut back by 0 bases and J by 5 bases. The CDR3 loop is CAWSVLSTLGLAGRETQYF. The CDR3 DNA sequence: TGTGCCTGGAGTGTTCTATCCACACTCGGACTAGCGGGCCGGGAGACCCAGTACTTC.

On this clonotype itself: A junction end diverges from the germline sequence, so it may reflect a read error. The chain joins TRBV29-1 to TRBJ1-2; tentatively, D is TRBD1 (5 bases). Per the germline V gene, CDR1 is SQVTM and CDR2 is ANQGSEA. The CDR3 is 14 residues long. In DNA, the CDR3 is TGCAGTGTTGAATCGGAAGAAGGGGTGGATGGCTACACCTTT. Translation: CSVESEEGVDGYTF.

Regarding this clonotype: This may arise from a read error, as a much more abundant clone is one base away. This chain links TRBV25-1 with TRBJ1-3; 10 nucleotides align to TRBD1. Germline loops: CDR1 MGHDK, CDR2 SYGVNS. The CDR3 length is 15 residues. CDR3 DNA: TGTGCCAGCAGGGGGGACAGGGGCACTGGAAGCACCATATATTTT. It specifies CASRGDRGTGSTIYF. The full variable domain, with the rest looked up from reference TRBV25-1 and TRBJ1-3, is EADIYQTPRYLVIGTGKKITLECSQTMGHDKMYWYQQDPGMELHLIHYSYGVNSTEKGDLSSESTVSRIRTEHFPLTLESARPSHTSQYLCASRGDRGTGSTIYFGEGSWLTVV.